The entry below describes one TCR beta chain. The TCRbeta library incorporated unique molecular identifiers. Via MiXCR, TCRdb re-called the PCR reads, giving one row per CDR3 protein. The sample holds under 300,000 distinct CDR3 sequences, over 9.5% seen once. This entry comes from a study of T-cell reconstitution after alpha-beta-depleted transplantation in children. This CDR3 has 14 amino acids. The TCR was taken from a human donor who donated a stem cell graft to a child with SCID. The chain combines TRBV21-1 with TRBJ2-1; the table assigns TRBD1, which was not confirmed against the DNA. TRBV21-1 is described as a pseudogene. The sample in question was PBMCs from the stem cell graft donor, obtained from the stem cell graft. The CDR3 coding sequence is TGTGCCAGTAACGGACAGAGCTCCTACAATGAGCAGTTCTTC. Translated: CASNGQSSYNEQFF.